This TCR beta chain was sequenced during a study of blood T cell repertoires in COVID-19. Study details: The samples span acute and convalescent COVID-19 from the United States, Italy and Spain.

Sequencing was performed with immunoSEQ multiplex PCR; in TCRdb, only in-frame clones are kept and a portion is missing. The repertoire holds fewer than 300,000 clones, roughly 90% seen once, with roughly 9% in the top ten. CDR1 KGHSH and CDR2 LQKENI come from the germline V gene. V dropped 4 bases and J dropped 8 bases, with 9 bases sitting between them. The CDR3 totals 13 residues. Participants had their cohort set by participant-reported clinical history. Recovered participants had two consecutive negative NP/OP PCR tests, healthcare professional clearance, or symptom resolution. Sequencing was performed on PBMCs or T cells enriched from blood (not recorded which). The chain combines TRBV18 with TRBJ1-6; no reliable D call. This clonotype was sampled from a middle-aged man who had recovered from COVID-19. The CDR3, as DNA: TGTGCCAGCTCACTGGAAGCGGATTCACCCCTCCACTTT. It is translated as CASSLEADSPLHF.